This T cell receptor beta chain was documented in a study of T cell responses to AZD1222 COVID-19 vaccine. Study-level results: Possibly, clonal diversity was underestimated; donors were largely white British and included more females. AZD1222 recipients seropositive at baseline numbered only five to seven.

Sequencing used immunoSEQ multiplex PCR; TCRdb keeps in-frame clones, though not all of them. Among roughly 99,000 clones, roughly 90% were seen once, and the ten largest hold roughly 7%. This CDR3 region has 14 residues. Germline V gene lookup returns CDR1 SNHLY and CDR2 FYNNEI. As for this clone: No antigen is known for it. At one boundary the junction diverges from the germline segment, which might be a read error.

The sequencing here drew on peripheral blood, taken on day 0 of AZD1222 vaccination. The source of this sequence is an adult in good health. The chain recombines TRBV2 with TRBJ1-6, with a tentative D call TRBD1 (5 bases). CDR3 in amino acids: CASNPQGYNLPLHF. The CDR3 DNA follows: TGTGCCAGCAATCCTCAGGGATATAATTTACCCCTCCACTTT.